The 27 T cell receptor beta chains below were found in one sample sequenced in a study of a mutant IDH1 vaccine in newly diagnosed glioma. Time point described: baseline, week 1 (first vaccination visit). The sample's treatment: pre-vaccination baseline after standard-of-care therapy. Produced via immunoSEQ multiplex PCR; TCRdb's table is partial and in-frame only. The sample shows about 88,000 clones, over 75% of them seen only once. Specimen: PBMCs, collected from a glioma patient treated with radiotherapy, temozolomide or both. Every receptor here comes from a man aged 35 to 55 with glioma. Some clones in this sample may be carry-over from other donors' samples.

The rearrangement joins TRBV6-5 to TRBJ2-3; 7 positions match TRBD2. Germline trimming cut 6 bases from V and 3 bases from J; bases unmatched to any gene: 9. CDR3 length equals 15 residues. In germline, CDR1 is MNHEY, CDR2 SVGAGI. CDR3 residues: CASRRTRQSTDTQYF. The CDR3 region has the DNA TGTGCCAGCAGACGGACTAGGCAAAGTACAGATACGCAGTATTTT.

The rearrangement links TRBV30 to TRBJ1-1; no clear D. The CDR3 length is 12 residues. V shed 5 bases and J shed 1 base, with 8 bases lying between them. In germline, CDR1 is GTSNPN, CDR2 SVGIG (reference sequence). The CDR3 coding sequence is TGTGCCTGGGGGCGGGCGAACACTGAAGCTTTCTTT. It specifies CAWGRANTEAFF.

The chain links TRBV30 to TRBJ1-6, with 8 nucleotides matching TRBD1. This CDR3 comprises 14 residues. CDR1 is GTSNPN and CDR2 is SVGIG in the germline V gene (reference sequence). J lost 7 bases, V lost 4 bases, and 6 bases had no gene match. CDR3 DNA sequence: TGTGCCTGGAAGAAACAGGGGGGGAATTCACCCCTCCACTTT. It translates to CAWKKQGGNSPLHF.

The CDR3 region has the DNA TGTGCCAGCAGCTGGGACATGGCCTACGAGCAGTACTTC. Its protein product is CASSWDMAYEQYF. The chain carries TRBV11-1 and TRBJ2-7; D is perhaps TRBD1 (6 bases). The V gene's germline CDR1 is SGHAT and CDR2 FQDESV (reference sequence). Trimming shortened V by 4 bases and J by 2 bases, and 9 bases separated the two germline ends. The CDR3 spans 13 residues.

DNA for the CDR3: TGTGCCAGCAGTTCACGTCCGGGTAGCACAGATACGCAGTATTTT. Protein sequence: CASSSRPGSTDTQYF. The V gene is TRBV27, the J gene TRBJ2-3; no clear D. CDR1 and CDR2 (germline): MNHEY, SMNVEV (reference sequence). The V and J ends lost 4 bases and 0 bases respectively, with 11 bases between them. This CDR3 region has 15 residues.

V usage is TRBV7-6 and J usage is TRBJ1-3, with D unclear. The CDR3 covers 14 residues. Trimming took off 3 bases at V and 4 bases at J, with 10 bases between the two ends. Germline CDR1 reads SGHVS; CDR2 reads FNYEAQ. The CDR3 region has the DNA TGTGCCAGCAGCTTGGACCACTCGGGAAACACCATATATTTT. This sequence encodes CASSLDHSGNTIYF.

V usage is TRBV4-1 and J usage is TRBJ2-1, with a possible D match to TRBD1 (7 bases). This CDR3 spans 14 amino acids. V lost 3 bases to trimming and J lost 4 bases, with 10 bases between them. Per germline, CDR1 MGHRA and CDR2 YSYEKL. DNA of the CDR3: TGCGCCAGCAGCCAGCGGGACAGTTACAATGAGCAGTTCTTC. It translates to CASSQRDSYNEQFF.

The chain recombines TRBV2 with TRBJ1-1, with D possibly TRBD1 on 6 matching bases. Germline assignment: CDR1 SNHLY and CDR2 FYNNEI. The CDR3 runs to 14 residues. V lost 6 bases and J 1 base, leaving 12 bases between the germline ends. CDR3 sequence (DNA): TGTGCCAGCAGCCTCGGACAGCGGAACACTGAAGCTTTCTTT. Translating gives CASSLGQRNTEAFF.

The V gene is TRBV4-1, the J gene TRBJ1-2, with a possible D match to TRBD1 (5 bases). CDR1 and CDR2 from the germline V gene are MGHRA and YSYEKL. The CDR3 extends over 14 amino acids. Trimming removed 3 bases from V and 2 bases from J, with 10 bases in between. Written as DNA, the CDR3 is TGCGCCAGCAGCCAGCAGGGACGGAACTATGGCTACACCTTC. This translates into CASSQQGRNYGYTF.

The CDR3 sequence is CASSEVIGRTEAFF. CDR3 DNA sequence: TGTGCCAGCAGTGAAGTCATAGGGAGGACTGAAGCTTTCTTT. This rearrangement joins TRBV6-1 to TRBJ1-1, with D unresolved. CDR1 MNHNS and CDR2 SASEGT come from the germline V gene. The CDR3 has 14 amino acids. With 1 base removed from V and 5 bases from J, the gap between germline ends came to 11 bases.

The CDR3 coding sequence is TGTGCCAGCAGGGGAAGCGGGACAGGGTACAATGAGCAGTTCTTC. It translates to CASRGSGTGYNEQFF. The V gene is TRBV6-5, the J gene TRBJ2-1; 9 nucleotides agree with TRBD1. V was clipped by 6 bases and J by 4 bases; unmatched bases: 7. The CDR3 runs 15 residues. CDR1 is MNHEY, CDR2 SVGAGI, per germline.

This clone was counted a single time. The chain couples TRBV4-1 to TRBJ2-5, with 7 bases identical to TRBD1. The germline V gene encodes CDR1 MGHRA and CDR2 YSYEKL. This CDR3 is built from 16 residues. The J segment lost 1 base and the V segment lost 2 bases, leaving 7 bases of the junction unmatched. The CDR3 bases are TGCGCCAGCAGCCAATCACCGACAGGGCTCCAAGAGACCCAGTACTTC. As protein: CASSQSPTGLQETQYF.

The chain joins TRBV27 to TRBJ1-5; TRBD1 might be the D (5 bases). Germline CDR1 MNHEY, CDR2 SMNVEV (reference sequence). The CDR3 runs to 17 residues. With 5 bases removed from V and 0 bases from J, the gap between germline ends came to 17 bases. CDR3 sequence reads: CASSPSIGDDSNQPQHF. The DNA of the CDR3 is TGTGCCAGCAGTCCCTCGATTGGGGACGATAGCAATCAGCCCCAGCATTTT.

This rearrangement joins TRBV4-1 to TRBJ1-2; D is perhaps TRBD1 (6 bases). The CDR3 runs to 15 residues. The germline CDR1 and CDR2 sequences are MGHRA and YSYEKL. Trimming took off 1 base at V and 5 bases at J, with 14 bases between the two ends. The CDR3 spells CASSQVAGGEYGYTF. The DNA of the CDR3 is TGCGCCAGCAGCCAAGTAGCGGGGGGCGAATATGGCTACACCTTC.

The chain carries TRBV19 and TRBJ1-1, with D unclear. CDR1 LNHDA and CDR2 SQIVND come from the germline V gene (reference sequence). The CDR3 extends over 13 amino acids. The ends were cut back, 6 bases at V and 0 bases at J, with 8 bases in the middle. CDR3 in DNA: TGTGCCAGTAGCCGGCGGTTGAACACTGAAGCTTTCTTT. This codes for CASSRRLNTEAFF.

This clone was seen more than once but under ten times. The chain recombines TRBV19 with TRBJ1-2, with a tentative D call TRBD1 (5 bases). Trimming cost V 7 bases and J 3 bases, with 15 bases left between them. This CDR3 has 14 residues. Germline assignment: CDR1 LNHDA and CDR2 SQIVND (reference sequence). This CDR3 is CASTGTWGDYGYTF. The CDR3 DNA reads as TGTGCCAGTACCGGTACCTGGGGGGACTATGGCTACACCTTC. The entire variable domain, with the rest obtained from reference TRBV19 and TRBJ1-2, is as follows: DGGITQSPKYLFRKEGQNVTLSCEQNLNHDAMYWYRQDPGQGLRLIYYSQIVNDFQKGDIAEGYSVSREKKESFPLTVTSAQKNPTAFYLCASTGTWGDYGYTFGSGTRLTVV.

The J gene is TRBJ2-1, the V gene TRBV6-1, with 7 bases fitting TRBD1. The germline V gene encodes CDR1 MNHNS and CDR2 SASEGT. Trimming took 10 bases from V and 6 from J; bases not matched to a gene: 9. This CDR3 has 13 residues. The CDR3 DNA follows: TGTGCCACCCTCCGGGACAGTCTCAATGAGCAGTTCTTC. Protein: CATLRDSLNEQFF.

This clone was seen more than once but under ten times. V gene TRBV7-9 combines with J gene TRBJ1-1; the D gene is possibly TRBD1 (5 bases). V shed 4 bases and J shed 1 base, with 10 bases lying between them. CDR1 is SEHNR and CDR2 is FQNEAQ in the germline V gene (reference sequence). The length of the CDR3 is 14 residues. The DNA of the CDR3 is TGTGCCAGCAGCTCCGACCAGGGGAACACTGAAGCTTTCTTT. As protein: CASSSDQGNTEAFF. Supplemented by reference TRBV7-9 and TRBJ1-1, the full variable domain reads DTGVSQNPRHKITKRGQNVTFRCDPISEHNRLYWYRQTLGQGPEFLTYFQNEAQLEKSRLLSDRFSAERPKGSFSTLEIQRTEQGDSAMYLCASSSDQGNTEAFFGQGTRLTVV.

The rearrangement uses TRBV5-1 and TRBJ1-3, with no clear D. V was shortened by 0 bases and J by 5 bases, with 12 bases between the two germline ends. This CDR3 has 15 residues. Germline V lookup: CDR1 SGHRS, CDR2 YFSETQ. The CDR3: CASSLEGNLRNTIYF. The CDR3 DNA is TGCGCCAGCAGCTTGGAGGGTAATCTTAGAAACACCATATATTTT. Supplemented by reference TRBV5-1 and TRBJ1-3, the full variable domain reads KAGVTQTPRYLIKTRGQQVTLSCSPISGHRSVSWYQQTPGQGLQFLFEYFSETQRNKGNFPGRFSGRQFSNSRSEMNVSTLELGDSALYLCASSLEGNLRNTIYFGEGSWLTVV.

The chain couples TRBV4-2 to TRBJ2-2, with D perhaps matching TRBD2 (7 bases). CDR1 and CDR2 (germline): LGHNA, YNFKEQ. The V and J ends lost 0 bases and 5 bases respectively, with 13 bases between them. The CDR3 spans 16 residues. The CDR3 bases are TGTGCCAGCAGCCAAGAAGGAGGGGGGGGAACCGGGGAGCTGTTTTTT. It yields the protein CASSQEGGGGTGELFF.

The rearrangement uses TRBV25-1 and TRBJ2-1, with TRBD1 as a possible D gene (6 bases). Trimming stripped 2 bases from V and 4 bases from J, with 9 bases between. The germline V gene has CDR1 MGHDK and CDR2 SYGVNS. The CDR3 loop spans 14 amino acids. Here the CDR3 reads CASSEPRGYNEQFF. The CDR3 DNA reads TGTGCCAGCAGTGAACCCAGGGGATACAATGAGCAGTTCTTC. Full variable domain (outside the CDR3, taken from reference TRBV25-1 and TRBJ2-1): EADIYQTPRYLVIGTGKKITLECSQTMGHDKMYWYQQDPGMELHLIHYSYGVNSTEKGDLSSESTVSRIRTEHFPLTLESARPSHTSQYLCASSEPRGYNEQFFGPGTRLTVL.

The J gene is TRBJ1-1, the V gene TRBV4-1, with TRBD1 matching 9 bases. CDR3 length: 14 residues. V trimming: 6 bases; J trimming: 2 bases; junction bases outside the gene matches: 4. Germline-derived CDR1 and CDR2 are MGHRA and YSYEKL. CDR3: CASRPGQGNTEAFF. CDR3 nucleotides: TGCGCCAGCAGGCCGGGACAGGGAAACACTGAAGCTTTCTTT.

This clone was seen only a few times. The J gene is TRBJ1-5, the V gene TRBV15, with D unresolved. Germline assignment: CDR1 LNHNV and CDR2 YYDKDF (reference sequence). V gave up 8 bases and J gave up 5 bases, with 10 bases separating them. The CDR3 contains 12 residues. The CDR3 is CATQASDQPQHF. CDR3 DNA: TGTGCCACCCAGGCCTCCGATCAGCCCCAGCATTTT.

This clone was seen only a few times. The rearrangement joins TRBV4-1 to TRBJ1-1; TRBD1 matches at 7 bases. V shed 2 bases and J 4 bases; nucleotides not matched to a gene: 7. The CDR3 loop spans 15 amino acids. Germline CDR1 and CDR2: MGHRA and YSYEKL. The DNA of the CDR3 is TGCGCCAGCAGCCAAACCGACAGGGAGGGCACTGAAGCTTTCTTT. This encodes CASSQTDREGTEAFF.

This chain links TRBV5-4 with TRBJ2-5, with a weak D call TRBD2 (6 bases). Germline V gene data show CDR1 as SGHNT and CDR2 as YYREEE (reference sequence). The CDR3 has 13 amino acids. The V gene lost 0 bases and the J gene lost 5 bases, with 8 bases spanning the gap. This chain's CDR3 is CASSLVGGETQYF. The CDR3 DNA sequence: TGTGCCAGCAGCTTGGTTGGGGGGGAGACCCAGTACTTC.

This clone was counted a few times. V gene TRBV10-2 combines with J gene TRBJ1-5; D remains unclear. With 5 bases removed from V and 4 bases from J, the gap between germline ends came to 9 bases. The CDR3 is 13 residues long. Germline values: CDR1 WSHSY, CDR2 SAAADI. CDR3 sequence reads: CASSFDGNQPQHF. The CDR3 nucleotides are TGCGCCAGCAGTTTCGACGGGAATCAGCCCCAGCATTTT.

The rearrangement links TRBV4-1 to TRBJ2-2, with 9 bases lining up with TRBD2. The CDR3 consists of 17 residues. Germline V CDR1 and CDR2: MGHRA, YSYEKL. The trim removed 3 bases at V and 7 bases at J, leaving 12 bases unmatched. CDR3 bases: TGCGCCAGCAGCCAGATCACCAGCGGGGGGTTTGGCGGGGAGCTGTTTTTT. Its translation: CASSQITSGGFGGELFF.